The 16 T cell receptor beta chains in this list originate from one sample, sequenced in a study of tumour-infiltrating T cells in Burkitt lymphoma. Libraries were prepared by immunoSEQ multiplex PCR; TCRdb keeps only in-frame clonotypes and omits some of them. This table holds 1,800 or so clones, about 18% found once. Sequencing input: tumor tissue. The receptors derive from a human donor with diffuse large B-cell lymphoma.

This clone came up a few times. The chain employs TRBV9 and TRBJ2-7, with TRBD2 matching 8 bases. This CDR3 is 13 amino acids long. The J segment lost 6 bases and the V segment lost 0 bases, leaving 2 bases of the junction unmatched. From germline, CDR1 is SGDLS and CDR2 YYNGEE. As DNA, the CDR3 is TGTGCCAGCAGCGTAGGACTAGCGAGCGAGCAGTACTTC. This translates into CASSVGLASEQYF.

This clone came up once. The chain uses TRBV16 and TRBJ2-2, with D maybe TRBD2 (5 bases). Germline loops: CDR1 KGHSY, CDR2 FQNENV. With 8 bases removed from V and 5 bases from J, the gap between germline ends came to 15 bases. The CDR3 is 14 residues long. As DNA, the CDR3 is TGTGCCAGCGCCCGGGCGCCGGGAACCGGGGAGCTGTTTTTT. Translation gives CASARAPGTGELFF.

This clone was detected a few times. The rearrangement links TRBV9 to TRBJ2-7; no definite D call. Trimming pared 0 bases from V and 3 bases from J, leaving 7 bases between. Germline V gene sequence: CDR1 SGDLS, CDR2 YYNGEE. This CDR3 region has 13 residues. The chain's CDR3 is CASSVADYYEQYF. In DNA, the CDR3 is TGTGCCAGCAGCGTAGCCGATTACTACGAGCAGTACTTC. Supplemented by reference TRBV9 and TRBJ2-7, the full variable domain reads DSGVTQTPKHLITATGQRVTLRCSPRSGDLSVYWYQQSLDQGLQFLIQYYNGEERAKGNILERFSAQQFPDLHSELNLSSLELGDSALYFCASSVADYYEQYFGPGTRLTVT.

This clone was counted only a few times. This chain uses TRBV29-1 with TRBJ1-1, with D perhaps matching TRBD1 (5 bases). The germline V gene encodes CDR1 SQVTM and CDR2 ANQGSEA. V lost 2 bases to trimming and J lost 1 base, with 8 bases between them. The CDR3 runs to 13 residues. For the CDR3, the DNA is TGCAGCGTTGAAACAGGAAAGAACACTGAAGCTTTCTTT. It yields the protein CSVETGKNTEAFF. The full variable domain, its missing parts supplied by reference TRBV29-1 and TRBJ1-1, is SAVISQKPSRDICQRGTSLTIQCQVDSQVTMMFWYRQQPGQSLTLIATANQGSEATYESGFVIDKFPISRPNLTFSTLTVSNMSPEDSSIYLCSVETGKNTEAFFGQGTRLTVV.

There are a few counts of this clone. In DNA, the CDR3 is TGTGCCAGCAGCATGTCGGGGGGCTACGAGCAGTACTTC. Protein sequence: CASSMSGGYEQYF. The J gene is TRBJ2-7, the V gene TRBV9; TRBD2 matches at 7 bases. This CDR3 comprises 13 residues. The junction had 4 bases not matched to a gene; V was cut back by 4 bases and J by 3 bases. Germline V lookup: CDR1 SGDLS, CDR2 YYNGEE.

The gene calls are TRBV19 and TRBJ1-4, with unresolved D. Germline loops: CDR1 LNHDA, CDR2 SQIVND (reference sequence). V was shortened by 7 bases and J by 4 bases, with 13 bases between the two germline ends. This CDR3 has 14 amino acids. CDR3 sequence (DNA): TGTGCCAGTACCGAAAGACGGATTAATGAAAAACTGTTTTTT. It translates to CASTERRINEKLFF.

This clone was counted between two and nine times. This chain uses TRBV19 with TRBJ1-1; tentatively, D is TRBD1 (6 bases). The CDR3 sequence is 15 residues long. Looked up from germline, CDR1 is LNHDA and CDR2 is SQIVND (reference sequence). Trimming shortened V by 5 bases and J by 3 bases, and 16 bases separated the two germline ends. CDR3 nucleotides: TGTGCCAGTAGTTATAGGGGGAGGGCTTACACTGAAGCTTTCTTT. Translated, it gives CASSYRGRAYTEAFF. Using reference TRBV19 and TRBJ1-1 for the parts outside the CDR3, the full variable domain is DGGITQSPKYLFRKEGQNVTLSCEQNLNHDAMYWYRQDPGQGLRLIYYSQIVNDFQKGDIAEGYSVSREKKESFPLTVTSAQKNPTAFYLCASSYRGRAYTEAFFGQGTRLTVV.

V is TRBV13 and J is TRBJ2-7; no definite D call. V gave up 0 bases and J gave up 2 bases, with 11 bases separating them. This CDR3 is 15 amino acids long. Germline V CDR1 and CDR2: PRHDT, FYEKMQ (reference sequence). CDR3 in amino acids: CASSLGLGIAYEQYF. CDR3 DNA sequence: TGTGCCAGCAGCTTAGGCCTAGGGATCGCCTACGAGCAGTACTTC.

The chain joins TRBV7-6 to TRBJ1-1, with D possibly TRBD1 on 5 matching bases. V dropped 5 bases and J dropped 2 bases, with 18 bases sitting between them. The CDR3 spans 16 residues. Germline-derived CDR1 and CDR2 are SGHVS and FNYEAQ. CDR3 in DNA: TGTGCCAGCAGCCCGATCAGACGTAGGGGAAACACTGAAGCTTTCTTT. Protein sequence: CASSPIRRRGNTEAFF.

This chain connects TRBV7-2 to TRBJ2-1; 10 nucleotides agree with TRBD2. CDR3 length: 15 residues. The germline V gene encodes CDR1 SGHTA and CDR2 FQGNSA. The ends lost 5 bases at V and 7 bases at J; junction bases unmatched: 8. CDR3 residues: CASSALAGVGNEQFF. Here the CDR3 DNA reads TGTGCCAGCAGCGCCCTAGCGGGGGTGGGAAATGAGCAGTTCTTC.

CDR3 amino acids: CASRGRGGQPQHF. The CDR3 DNA reads as TGTGCCAGCAGAGGCAGGGGCGGTCAGCCCCAGCATTTT. The chain has TRBV28 and TRBJ1-5; the D gene is possibly TRBD1 (6 bases). V was clipped by 6 bases and J by 6 bases, with 12 bases between them. The CDR3 runs 13 residues. Germline CDR1 reads MDHEN; CDR2 reads SYDVKM.

The chain links TRBV29-1 to TRBJ1-5; no clear D. CDR3 length: 13 amino acids. Between the trimmed V and J ends, which lost 7 bases and 5 bases, there was a span of 15 bases. In germline, CDR1 is SQVTM, CDR2 ANQGSEA. This chain's CDR3 is CSASREGDQPQHF. The CDR3 DNA reads TGCAGCGCCTCCCGGGAGGGAGATCAGCCCCAGCATTTT.

This sequence joins TRBV7-9 and TRBJ1-2; D gene ambiguous. Per germline, CDR1 SEHNR and CDR2 FQNEAQ (reference sequence). This CDR3 region has 13 residues. The V end lost 1 base, the J end lost 4 bases, and 7 bases lay between the germline ends. CDR3 region: CASSLGEGYGYTF. The CDR3 bases are TGTGCCAGCAGCTTAGGGGAGGGCTATGGCTACACCTTC. The full variable domain, in which reference TRBV7-9 and TRBJ1-2 provide the parts outside the CDR3, is DTGVSQNPRHKITKRGQNVTFRCDPISEHNRLYWYRQTLGQGPEFLTYFQNEAQLEKSRLLSDRFSAERPKGSFSTLEIQRTEQGDSAMYLCASSLGEGYGYTFGSGTRLTVV.

The CDR3 coding sequence is TGTGCCAGCTCACCCATCGAGGCGGGCTCTGGAAACACCATATATTTT. Translating it yields CASSPIEAGSGNTIYF. The chain carries TRBV18 and TRBJ1-3; D unresolved. The ends were cut back, 3 bases at V and 0 bases at J, with 12 bases in the middle. This CDR3 is 16 amino acids long. Per the germline V gene, CDR1 is KGHSH and CDR2 is LQKENI.

The chain has TRBV4-1 and TRBJ1-2; 7 bases line up with TRBD1. The length of the CDR3 is 13 residues. In germline, CDR1 is MGHRA, CDR2 YSYEKL. V dropped 1 base and J dropped 4; count of bases not matched to a gene: 0. The CDR3: CASSQGTGYGYTF. The CDR3 DNA reads TGCGCCAGCAGCCAAGGGACAGGCTATGGCTACACCTTC.

This clone came up a few times. V and J are TRBV19 and TRBJ1-1; D not certain. Trimming took 3 bases from V and 1 from J, leaving 6 bases between them. There are 13 residues in the CDR3. CDR1 LNHDA and CDR2 SQIVND come from the germline V gene (reference sequence). CDR3 region: CASSISRNTEAFF. CDR3 bases: TGTGCCAGTAGTATTTCAAGGAACACTGAAGCTTTCTTT.